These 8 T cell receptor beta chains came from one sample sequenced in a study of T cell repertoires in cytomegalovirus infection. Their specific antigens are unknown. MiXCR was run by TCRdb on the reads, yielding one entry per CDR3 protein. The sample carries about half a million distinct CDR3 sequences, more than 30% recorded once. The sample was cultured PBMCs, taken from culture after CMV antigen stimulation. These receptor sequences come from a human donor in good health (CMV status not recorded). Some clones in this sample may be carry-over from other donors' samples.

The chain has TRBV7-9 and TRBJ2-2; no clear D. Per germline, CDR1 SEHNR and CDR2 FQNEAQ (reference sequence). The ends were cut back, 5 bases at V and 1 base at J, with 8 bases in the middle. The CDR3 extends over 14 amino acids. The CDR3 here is CASSQNLNTGELFF. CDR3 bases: TGTGCCAGCAGCCAGAATCTGAACACCGGGGAGCTGTTTTTT.

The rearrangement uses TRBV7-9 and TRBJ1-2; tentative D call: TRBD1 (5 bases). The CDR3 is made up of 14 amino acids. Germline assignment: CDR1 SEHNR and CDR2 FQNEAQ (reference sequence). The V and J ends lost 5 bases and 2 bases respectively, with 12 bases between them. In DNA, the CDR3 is TGTGCCAGCAGCCGATTTGACAGAAACTATGGCTACACCTTC. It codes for CASSRFDRNYGYTF. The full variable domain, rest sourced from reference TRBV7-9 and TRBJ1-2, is DTGVSQNPRHKITKRGQNVTFRCDPISEHNRLYWYRQTLGQGPEFLTYFQNEAQLEKSRLLSDRFSAERPKGSFSTLEIQRTEQGDSAMYLCASSRFDRNYGYTFGSGTRLTVV.

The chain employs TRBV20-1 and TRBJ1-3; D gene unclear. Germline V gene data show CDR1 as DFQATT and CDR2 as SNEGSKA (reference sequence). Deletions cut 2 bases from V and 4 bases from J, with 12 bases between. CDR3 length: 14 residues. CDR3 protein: CSARQRDEGNTIYF. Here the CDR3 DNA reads TGCAGTGCTAGACAGCGAGACGAGGGAAACACCATATATTTT.

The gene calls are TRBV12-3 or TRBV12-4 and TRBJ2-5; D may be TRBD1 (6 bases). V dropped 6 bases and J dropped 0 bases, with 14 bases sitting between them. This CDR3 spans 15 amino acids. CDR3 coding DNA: TGTGCCAGCAGATTGCGGACAGCGTACCAAGAGACCCAGTACTTC. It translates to CASRLRTAYQETQYF.

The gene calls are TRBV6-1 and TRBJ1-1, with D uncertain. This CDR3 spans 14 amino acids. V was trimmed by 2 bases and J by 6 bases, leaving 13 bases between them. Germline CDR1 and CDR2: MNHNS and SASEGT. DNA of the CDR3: TGTGCCAGCAGTGAACAGGCCGGAACCTCTGAAGCTTTCTTT. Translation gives CASSEQAGTSEAFF.

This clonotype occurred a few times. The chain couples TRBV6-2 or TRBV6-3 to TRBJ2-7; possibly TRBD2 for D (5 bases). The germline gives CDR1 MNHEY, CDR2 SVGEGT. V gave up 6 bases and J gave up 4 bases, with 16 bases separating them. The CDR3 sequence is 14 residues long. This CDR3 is CASRARLPVYEQYV. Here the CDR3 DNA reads TGTGCCAGCAGAGCTAGACTACCAGTTTACGAGCAGTACGTC.

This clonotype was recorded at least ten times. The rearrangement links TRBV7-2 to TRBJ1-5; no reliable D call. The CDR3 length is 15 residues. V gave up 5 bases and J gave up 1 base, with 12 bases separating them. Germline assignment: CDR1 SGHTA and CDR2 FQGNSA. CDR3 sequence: CASSQHLGSNQPQHF. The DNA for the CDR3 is TGTGCCAGCAGCCAACACCTGGGGAGCAATCAGCCCCAGCATTTT.

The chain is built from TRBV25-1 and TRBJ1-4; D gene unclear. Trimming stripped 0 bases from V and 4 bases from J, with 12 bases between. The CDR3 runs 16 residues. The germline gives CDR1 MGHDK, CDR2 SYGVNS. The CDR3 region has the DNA TGTGCCAGCAGTGAATATAACCAGAATTATAATGAAAAACTGTTTTTT. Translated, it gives CASSEYNQNYNEKLFF.